The present T cell receptor beta chain was sequenced within a study of T cell repertoires in cytomegalovirus infection. Study background: Indications of both CMV infection and matching HLA type were provided by public TCR beta signatures.

TCRdb re-called the reads with MiXCR, one entry per CDR3 protein. The sample carries hundreds of thousands of distinct CDR3 sequences, 24% recorded once. This clonotype was counted only a few times. The target antigen is unknown. General study results and limits: Clonotype analysis showed dominance of the ex vivo response by HLA-C-restricted CMV-specific TCR beta clonotypes. Pooled public TCR beta family frequency picked out CMV carriers with the relevant HLA.

The germline V gene encodes CDR1 MGHRA and CDR2 YSYEKL. There are 15 residues in the CDR3. Deletions cut 2 bases from V and 0 bases from J, with 10 bases between. The sample was CD8+ T cells from PBMCs. The receptor's source is a human donor in good health (CMV status not recorded). Some clones in this sample may be carry-over from other donors' samples. This chain uses TRBV4-1 with TRBJ1-2; D is ambiguous. CDR3 residues: CASSQLDQSNYGYTF. For the CDR3, the DNA is TGCGCCAGCAGCCAATTGGACCAATCTAACTATGGCTACACCTTC.